Included here is one T cell receptor (beta chain) sequence, with context. Its antigen remains unidentified. V was pared by 2 bases and J by 0 bases, with 12 bases between. The CDR3 has 15 residues. CDR1 and CDR2 from the germline V gene are GTSNPN and SVGIG (reference sequence). Individuals who donated were healthy Caucasians from Russia aged roughly 6 to 95. Using a J-beta primer mix together with a sample-barcoded 5' primer, a second PCR was run for roughly 7 to 11 cycles. From each sample, at least 2.5 million paired-end reads containing CDR3 were obtained. TCRdb processed the 5' RACE reads anew with MiXCR; each CDR3 protein has one entry. The table records around 1.5 million distinct CDR3 sequences, approximately 59% of them present only once. This entry belongs to a study of blood T cells in healthy people across ages. Study-wide results and limits: CMV status of donors was unknown, possibly confounding expanded clonotype changes. Higher diversity, along with more naive CD4+ cells, distinguished long-lived donors from aged donors.

This chain connects TRBV30 to TRBJ2-3, with a tentative D call TRBD2 (5 bases). This sequence originates from a man aged 18 to 30 in good health. Source material: blood. CDR3 sequence (DNA): TGTGCCTGGAGTAGCGGTTCCAAAAGCACAGATACGCAGTATTTT. This gives the protein CAWSSGSKSTDTQYF. Using reference TRBV30 and TRBJ2-3 for the parts outside the CDR3, the full variable domain is SQTIHQWPATLVQPVGSPLSLECTVEGTSNPNLYWYRQAAGRGLQLLFYSVGIGQISSEVPQNLSASRPQDRQFILSSKKLLLSDSGFYLCAWSSGSKSTDTQYFGPGTRLTVL.